The rows below give T cell receptor beta chains drawn from one sample of a study of blood T cell repertoires in COVID-19. Repertoires were generated with immunoSEQ multiplex PCR, while TCRdb's copy carries only in-frame clones and drops some. The sample includes 300,000 to 350,000 clones, approximately 91% of them seen just once. The specimen sequenced was PBMCs or T cells enriched from blood (not recorded which). These receptors all come from a woman in her 30s who had been exposed to COVID-19. CDR3s include the opening cysteine and the closing phenylalanine or tryptophan. A D gene is named only where the DNA matches it firmly. Size tells how often a clone was seen (once, few, many) or the class of an expanded clone, and some rows leave it out.

v_gene: TRBV19; d_gene: NA; j_gene: TRBJ1-2; abundance: NA; CDR3aa: CASSDRGARDYGYTF; CDR3nt: TGTGCCAGTAGCGATCGGGGGGCGCGAGACTATGGCTACACCTTC
v_gene: TRBV24-1; d_gene: NA; j_gene: TRBJ1-1; abundance: NA; CDR3aa: CAPRERGDTEAFF; CDR3nt: TGTGCCCCTCGGGAGAGAGGTGACACTGAAGCTTTCTTT
v_gene: TRBV15; d_gene: NA; j_gene: TRBJ1-1; abundance: NA; CDR3aa: CATSRDQRPGTEAFF; CDR3nt: TGTGCCACCAGCAGAGATCAGAGGCCCGGCACTGAAGCTTTCTTT
v_gene: TRBV6-5; d_gene: NA; j_gene: TRBJ1-1; abundance: NA; CDR3aa: CASSYSLGRSNTEAFF; CDR3nt: TGTGCCAGCAGTTACTCCCTGGGGCGGTCTAACACTGAAGCTTTCTTT
v_gene: TRBV19; d_gene: NA; j_gene: TRBJ2-5; abundance: NA; CDR3aa: CASSSSRDTEETQYF; CDR3nt: TGTGCCAGTAGTAGCTCCCGGGACACCGAAGAGACCCAGTACTTC
v_gene: TRBV27; d_gene: TRBD2; j_gene: TRBJ2-2; abundance: once; CDR3aa: CASSWTSGRNLTGELFF; CDR3nt: TGTGCCAGCAGTTGGACTAGCGGGAGGAACCTCACCGGGGAGCTGTTTTTT
v_gene: TRBV7-3; d_gene: NA; j_gene: TRBJ2-7; abundance: NA; CDR3aa: CASSLTGTDYEQYF; CDR3nt: TGTGCCAGCAGCTTAACCGGGACTGACTACGAGCAGTACTTC
v_gene: TRBV29-1; d_gene: TRBD2; j_gene: TRBJ2-3; abundance: NA; CDR3aa: CSEGLAATDTQYF; CDR3nt: TGCAGCGAAGGACTAGCGGCTACAGATACGCAGTATTTT
v_gene: TRBV9; d_gene: TRBD2; j_gene: TRBJ2-1; abundance: NA; CDR3aa: CASSASIGTSGYNEQFF; CDR3nt: TGTGCCAGCAGCGCATCCATAGGGACTAGCGGATACAATGAGCAGTTCTTC
v_gene: TRBV24-1; d_gene: TRBD1; j_gene: TRBJ2-2; abundance: NA; CDR3aa: CATGGGGQGEAGELFF; CDR3nt: TGTGCCACCGGGGGTGGAGGACAGGGTGAAGCCGGGGAGCTGTTTTTT
v_gene: TRBV27; d_gene: NA; j_gene: TRBJ2-7; abundance: NA; CDR3aa: CASSRVLNEQYF; CDR3nt: TGTGCCAGCAGTCGCGTACTCAACGAGCAGTACTTC
v_gene: TRBV7-3; d_gene: TRBD2; j_gene: TRBJ2-7; abundance: NA; CDR3aa: CASSVTSGGSYEQYF; CDR3nt: TGTGCCAGCAGCGTCACTAGCGGGGGCTCCTACGAGCAGTACTTC
v_gene: TRBV29-1; d_gene: NA; j_gene: TRBJ1-3; abundance: NA; CDR3aa: CSAGQTGNTIYF; CDR3nt: TGCAGCGCCGGACAGACTGGAAACACCATATATTTT
v_gene: TRBV3-1/TRBV3-2; d_gene: NA; j_gene: TRBJ2-7; abundance: NA; CDR3aa: CASSHLSSYEQYF; CDR3nt: TGTGCCAGCTCCCATTTGAGCTCCTACGAGCAGTACTTC
v_gene: TRBV12-3/TRBV12-4; d_gene: NA; j_gene: TRBJ1-1; abundance: NA; CDR3aa: CASGEQENTEAFF; CDR3nt: TGTGCCAGCGGAGAACAGGAGAACACTGAAGCTTTCTTT
v_gene: TRBV6-6; d_gene: NA; j_gene: TRBJ1-2; abundance: once; CDR3aa: CASSPRGGENYGYTF; CDR3nt: TGTGCCAGCAGTCCCCGGGGAGGGGAAAACTATGGCTACACCTTC
v_gene: TRBV30; d_gene: NA; j_gene: TRBJ2-1; abundance: NA; CDR3aa: CAWSVRRDGEQFF; CDR3nt: TGTGCCTGGAGTGTACGGCGGGATGGTGAGCAGTTCTTC
v_gene: TRBV27; d_gene: TRBD1; j_gene: TRBJ1-5; abundance: NA; CDR3aa: CASRDRVHNQPQHF; CDR3nt: TGTGCCAGCAGGGACAGGGTACACAATCAGCCCCAGCATTTT
v_gene: TRBV19; d_gene: TRBD1; j_gene: TRBJ1-1; abundance: NA; CDR3aa: CASSMGQGITEAFF; CDR3nt: TGTGCCAGTAGTATGGGACAGGGAATTACTGAAGCTTTCTTT
v_gene: TRBV11-2; d_gene: NA; j_gene: TRBJ1-1; abundance: NA; CDR3aa: CASSTFGGGGGEAFF; CDR3nt: TGTGCCAGCAGCACCTTTGGCGGGGGTGGGGGTGAAGCTTTCTTT
v_gene: TRBV19; d_gene: TRBD2; j_gene: TRBJ2-6; abundance: NA; CDR3aa: CASSIIWGGLEREDPHVLTF; CDR3nt: TGTGCCAGTAGTATAATCTGGGGGGGACTAGAGCGGGAGGATCCCCACGTCCTGACTTTC
v_gene: TRBV6-5; d_gene: TRBD1; j_gene: TRBJ1-4; abundance: NA; CDR3aa: CASSSQGADEKLFF; CDR3nt: TGTGCCAGCAGTTCACAGGGGGCGGATGAAAAACTGTTTTTT
v_gene: TRBV27; d_gene: NA; j_gene: TRBJ2-7; abundance: NA; CDR3aa: CASSFGKLTYEQYF; CDR3nt: TGTGCCAGCAGTTTCGGGAAGCTGACCTACGAGCAGTACTTC
v_gene: TRBV11-2; d_gene: NA; j_gene: TRBJ2-7; abundance: NA; CDR3aa: CASSLEGQLSSYEQYF; CDR3nt: TGTGCCAGCAGCTTAGAAGGACAGCTATCCTCCTACGAGCAGTACTTC
v_gene: TRBV15; d_gene: NA; j_gene: TRBJ2-7; abundance: NA; CDR3aa: CATSGGPGDEQYF; CDR3nt: TGTGCCACCAGCGGAGGACCGGGGGACGAGCAGTACTTC
v_gene: TRBV5-8; d_gene: NA; j_gene: TRBJ2-3; abundance: NA; CDR3aa: CASSLATTPPQYF; CDR3nt: TGTGCCAGCAGCTTAGCCACGACTCCCCCACAGTATTTT
v_gene: TRBV19; d_gene: TRBD2; j_gene: TRBJ2-4; abundance: NA; CDR3aa: CASSISSGRNIQYF; CDR3nt: TGTGCCAGTAGTATTAGTAGCGGGAGGAACATTCAGTACTTC
v_gene: TRBV14; d_gene: NA; j_gene: TRBJ1-2; abundance: NA; CDR3aa: CASSQWSAGGYTF; CDR3nt: TGTGCCAGCAGCCAATGGAGTGCTGGGGGCTACACCTTC
v_gene: TRBV13; d_gene: NA; j_gene: TRBJ2-1; abundance: NA; CDR3aa: CASSLLRYNEQFF; CDR3nt: TGTGCCAGCAGCTTGCTCCGGTACAATGAGCAGTTCTTC
v_gene: TRBV5-1; d_gene: TRBD1; j_gene: TRBJ2-1; abundance: NA; CDR3aa: CASSLQGASYNEQFF; CDR3nt: TGCGCCAGCAGCTTGCAGGGGGCGTCCTACAATGAGCAGTTCTTC
v_gene: TRBV19; d_gene: NA; j_gene: TRBJ2-5; abundance: NA; CDR3aa: CASSSFSGAILRTQYF; CDR3nt: TGTGCCAGTAGTAGTTTTTCTGGGGCCATCTTGCGGACCCAGTACTTC
v_gene: TRBV18; d_gene: NA; j_gene: TRBJ1-2; abundance: NA; CDR3aa: CASSPFGGGVDYGYTF; CDR3nt: TGTGCCAGCTCACCATTCGGGGGTGGGGTTGACTATGGCTACACCTTC
v_gene: TRBV5-1; d_gene: TRBD2; j_gene: TRBJ2-1; abundance: NA; CDR3aa: CASSLVASGDNEQFF; CDR3nt: TGCGCCAGCAGCTTGGTTGCTAGCGGGGACAATGAGCAGTTCTTC
v_gene: TRBV24-1; d_gene: NA; j_gene: TRBJ1-2; abundance: NA; CDR3aa: CATSDFGSSGDYGYTF; CDR3nt: TGTGCCACCAGTGATTTTGGGAGTAGCGGGGACTATGGCTACACCTTC
v_gene: TRBV5-1; d_gene: TRBD2; j_gene: TRBJ2-7; abundance: NA; CDR3aa: CASSLGGTSLGEQYF; CDR3nt: TGCGCCAGCAGCTTGGGTGGGACTAGCTTGGGCGAGCAGTACTTC
v_gene: TRBV12-5; d_gene: NA; j_gene: TRBJ2-1; abundance: NA; CDR3aa: CASGRTHSSSYNEQFF; CDR3nt: TGTGCTAGTGGACGGACACATTCGAGCTCCTACAATGAGCAGTTCTTC
v_gene: TRBV27; d_gene: TRBD2; j_gene: TRBJ2-7; abundance: NA; CDR3aa: CASTRVAGGREQYF; CDR3nt: TGTGCCAGCACCCGAGTGGCGGGAGGTCGAGAGCAGTACTTC
v_gene: TRBV6-1; d_gene: NA; j_gene: TRBJ2-1; abundance: NA; CDR3aa: CASSEWLAAGDEQFF; CDR3nt: TGTGCCAGCAGTGAGTGGCTAGCCGCAGGGGATGAGCAGTTCTTC
v_gene: TRBV23-1; d_gene: TRBD1; j_gene: TRBJ2-7; abundance: NA; CDR3aa: CASSGKGAIASYEQYF; CDR3nt: TGCGCCAGCAGTGGAAAGGGGGCGATTGCTTCCTACGAGCAGTACTTC
v_gene: TRBV30; d_gene: TRBD2; j_gene: TRBJ2-3; abundance: NA; CDR3aa: CAWSVGNQAGGDTQYF; CDR3nt: TGTGCCTGGAGTGTAGGAAACCAGGCGGGGGGGGATACGCAGTATTTT
v_gene: TRBV29-1; d_gene: TRBD2; j_gene: TRBJ2-1; abundance: NA; CDR3aa: CSVTLSSGHSYNEQFF; CDR3nt: TGCAGCGTCACCCTGTCTAGCGGACACTCCTACAATGAGCAGTTCTTC
v_gene: TRBV18; d_gene: TRBD1; j_gene: TRBJ2-1; abundance: NA; CDR3aa: CASSIGTGHSYNEQFF; CDR3nt: TGTGCCAGCTCAATAGGGACAGGTCACTCCTACAATGAGCAGTTCTTC
v_gene: TRBV18; d_gene: NA; j_gene: TRBJ2-1; abundance: NA; CDR3aa: CASSDGQPARGDEQFF; CDR3nt: TGTGCCAGCTCAGACGGACAGCCGGCCAGGGGTGATGAGCAGTTCTTC
v_gene: TRBV13; d_gene: TRBD2; j_gene: TRBJ2-5; abundance: NA; CDR3aa: CASSFSGSWETQYF; CDR3nt: TGTGCCAGCAGCTTTAGCGGGAGCTGGGAGACCCAGTACTTC
v_gene: TRBV28; d_gene: NA; j_gene: TRBJ2-3; abundance: NA; CDR3aa: CASISGDTDTQYF; CDR3nt: TGTGCCAGCATTTCAGGGGACACAGATACGCAGTATTTT
v_gene: TRBV4-2; d_gene: TRBD2; j_gene: TRBJ2-7; abundance: NA; CDR3aa: CASSQGRGVHSYEQYF; CDR3nt: TGTGCCAGCAGCCAAGGTCGGGGGGTCCACTCCTACGAGCAGTACTTC
v_gene: TRBV7-3; d_gene: TRBD1; j_gene: TRBJ2-2; abundance: NA; CDR3aa: CASSLRAGGNTGELFF; CDR3nt: TGTGCCAGCAGCTTAAGGGCAGGGGGCAACACCGGGGAGCTGTTTTTT
v_gene: TRBV19; d_gene: NA; j_gene: TRBJ2-1; abundance: NA; CDR3aa: CASTGSLNNEQFF; CDR3nt: TGTGCCAGTACGGGGTCCCTTAACAATGAGCAGTTCTTC
v_gene: TRBV5-1; d_gene: NA; j_gene: TRBJ1-2; abundance: NA; CDR3aa: CASSLIQSYGYTF; CDR3nt: TGCGCCAGCAGCCTTATACAGAGCTATGGCTACACCTTC
v_gene: TRBV7-9; d_gene: TRBD1; j_gene: TRBJ2-5; abundance: NA; CDR3aa: CASSLGQGAWETQYF; CDR3nt: TGTGCCAGCAGCTTAGGGCAGGGGGCTTGGGAGACCCAGTACTTC
v_gene: TRBV9; d_gene: TRBD1; j_gene: TRBJ1-1; abundance: NA; CDR3aa: CASSDRSGQGAPGTEAFF; CDR3nt: TGTGCCAGCAGCGACCGCTCGGGACAGGGGGCGCCGGGCACTGAAGCTTTCTTT
v_gene: TRBV27; d_gene: TRBD2; j_gene: TRBJ2-7; abundance: NA; CDR3aa: CASSLNGRAYEQYF; CDR3nt: TGTGCCAGCAGTTTAAACGGGAGGGCCTACGAGCAGTACTTC
v_gene: TRBV18; d_gene: NA; j_gene: TRBJ1-5; abundance: once; CDR3aa: CASSPRRGKDNQPQHF; CDR3nt: TGTGCCAGCTCACCACGGAGAGGGAAGGACAATCAGCCCCAGCATTTT
v_gene: TRBV10-1; d_gene: NA; j_gene: TRBJ2-3; abundance: NA; CDR3aa: CASSFGTSSTDTQYF; CDR3nt: TGCGCCAGCAGCTTTGGGACAAGCAGCACAGATACGCAGTATTTT
v_gene: TRBV19; d_gene: NA; j_gene: TRBJ1-2; abundance: NA; CDR3aa: CASNGSPGDYGYTF; CDR3nt: TGTGCCAGTAACGGTTCCCCAGGGGATTATGGCTACACCTTC
v_gene: TRBV6-5; d_gene: TRBD1; j_gene: TRBJ1-1; abundance: NA; CDR3aa: CAVSDAGTGDTEAFF; CDR3nt: TGTGCCGTCTCAGACGCCGGGACAGGGGACACTGAAGCTTTCTTT
v_gene: TRBV10-1; d_gene: TRBD2; j_gene: TRBJ2-7; abundance: NA; CDR3aa: CASSGTSGSYEQYF; CDR3nt: TGCGCCAGCAGTGGGACTAGCGGGAGCTACGAGCAGTACTTC
v_gene: TRBV27; d_gene: NA; j_gene: TRBJ2-3; abundance: NA; CDR3aa: CASSLSSDTQYF; CDR3nt: TGTGCCAGCAGTTTATCCTCTGATACGCAGTATTTT